Listed below are T cell receptor beta chains from one sample, sequenced in a study of T cell changes during pregnancy in multiple sclerosis. Data came from immunoSEQ multiplex PCR; TCRdb stores just in-frame clones and leaves some out. The sample lists around 69,000 clones, 91% seen once, with roughly 5% in the top ten. This specimen consisted of CD8+ T cells from peripheral blood mononuclear cells, obtained before pregnancy. The receptor set was obtained from a female donor with multiple sclerosis, enrolled in a pregnancy study. Each CDR3 is given without its conserved first and last residue.

V	J	CDR3
TRBV2	TRBJ2-5	ASRNSGLAGIWETQY
TRBV10-3	TRBJ2-2	AIRVQGSNTGELF
TRBV5-5	TRBJ2-7	ASSFAGNYEQY
TRBV20-1	TRBJ2-7	SAQAPEQY
TRBV18	TRBJ2-7	ASSPGQGSEQY
TRBV9	TRBJ1-1	ASSVNVAGEDEAF
TRBV4-1	TRBJ2-7	ASSPRHLGDYEQY
TRBV19	TRBJ2-7	ASSPPDRIYEQY
TRBV5-6	TRBJ2-2	ASSFGQGTGELF
TRBV7-8	TRBJ1-2	ASSLAGQGDYGYT
TRBV15	TRBJ2-3	ATSRDVGREDNTDTQY
TRBV19	TRBJ1-1	ASSSGTGGNTEAF
TRBV7-9	TRBJ2-7	ASSLGMGLAHEQY
TRBV2	TRBJ2-3	ARGNLRDWGTDTQY
TRBV7-9	TRBJ1-4	ASSPGTVRNEKLF
TRBV9	TRBJ1-1	ASQQADGNTEAF
TRBV7-9	TRBJ1-5	ASSPGEAPYSNQPQH
TRBV6-1	TRBJ2-2	ASSVRDGGTGELF
TRBV5-6	TRBJ2-1	ASSPLGEAYNEQF
TRBV12-5	TRBJ2-7	ASGLFVGAGSYEQY
TRBV1	TRBJ2-7	TEPTLAGGNYEQY
TRBV2	TRBJ1-2	ASSDPRTGRYGYT
TRBV28	TRBJ2-5	ASSSPGGQETQY
TRBV6-5	TRBJ2-1	ASSYSRRNEQF
TRBV9	TRBJ2-7	ASSVGGLSSYEQY
TRBV27	TRBJ2-3	ASSYYSGGSTDTQY
TRBV27	TRBJ1-1	ASSLKGVNTEAF
TRBV25-1	TRBJ2-1	ASSEFFVSEQF
TRBV13	TRBJ2-5	ASSLDREETQY